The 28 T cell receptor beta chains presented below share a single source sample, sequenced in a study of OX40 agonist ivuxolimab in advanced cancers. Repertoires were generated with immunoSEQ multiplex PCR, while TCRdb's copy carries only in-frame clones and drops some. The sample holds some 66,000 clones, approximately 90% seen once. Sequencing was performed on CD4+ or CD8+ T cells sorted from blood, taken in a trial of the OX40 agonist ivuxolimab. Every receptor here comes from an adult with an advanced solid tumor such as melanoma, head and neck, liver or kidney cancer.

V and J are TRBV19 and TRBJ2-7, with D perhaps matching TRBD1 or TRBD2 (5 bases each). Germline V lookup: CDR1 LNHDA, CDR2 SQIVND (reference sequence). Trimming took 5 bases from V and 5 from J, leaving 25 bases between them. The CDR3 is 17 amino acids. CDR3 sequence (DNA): TGTGCCAGTAGTGTAGGCGCCCCGGGACCTACATCTCACGAGCAGTACTTC. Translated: CASSVGAPGPTSHEQYF.

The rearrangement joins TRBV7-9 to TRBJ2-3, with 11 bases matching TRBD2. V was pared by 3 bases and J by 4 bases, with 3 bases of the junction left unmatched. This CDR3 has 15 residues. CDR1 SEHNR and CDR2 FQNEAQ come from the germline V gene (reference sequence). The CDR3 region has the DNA TGTGCCAGCAGCTTCATAGCGGGAGGGTCAGATACGCAGTATTTT. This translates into CASSFIAGGSDTQYF. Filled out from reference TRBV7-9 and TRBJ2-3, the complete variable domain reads DTGVSQNPRHKITKRGQNVTFRCDPISEHNRLYWYRQTLGQGPEFLTYFQNEAQLEKSRLLSDRFSAERPKGSFSTLEIQRTEQGDSAMYLCASSFIAGGSDTQYFGPGTRLTVL.

The CDR3 DNA reads as TGTGCCACCGCCGGGACAGGGACCTACGAGCAGTACTTC. It translates to CATAGTGTYEQYF. The chain carries TRBV10-3 and TRBJ2-7, with 9 positions matching TRBD1. Germline CDR1 is ENHRY and CDR2 is SYGVKD. Trimming at V came to 10 bases and at J to 2 bases, leaving 6 bases not matched to a gene. The CDR3 is 13 amino acids.

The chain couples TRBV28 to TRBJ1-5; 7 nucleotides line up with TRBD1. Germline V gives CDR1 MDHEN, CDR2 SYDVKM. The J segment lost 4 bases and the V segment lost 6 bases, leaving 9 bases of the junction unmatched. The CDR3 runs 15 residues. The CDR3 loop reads CASSSGTAGNQPQHF. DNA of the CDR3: TGTGCCAGCAGCTCCGGGACAGCGGGAAATCAGCCCCAGCATTTT.

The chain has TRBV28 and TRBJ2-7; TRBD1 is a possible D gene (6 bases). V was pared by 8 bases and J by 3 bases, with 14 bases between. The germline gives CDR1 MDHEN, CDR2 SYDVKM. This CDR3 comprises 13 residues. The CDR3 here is CASRRGQVYEQYF. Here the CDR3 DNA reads TGTGCCAGCCGCAGGGGCCAAGTCTACGAGCAGTACTTC.

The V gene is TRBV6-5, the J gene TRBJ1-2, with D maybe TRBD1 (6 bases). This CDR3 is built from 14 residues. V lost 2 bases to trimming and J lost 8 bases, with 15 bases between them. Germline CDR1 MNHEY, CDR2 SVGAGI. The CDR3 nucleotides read TGTGCCAGCAGTTACGAGACAGGACGGGGAGGCTACACCTTC. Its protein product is CASSYETGRGGYTF.

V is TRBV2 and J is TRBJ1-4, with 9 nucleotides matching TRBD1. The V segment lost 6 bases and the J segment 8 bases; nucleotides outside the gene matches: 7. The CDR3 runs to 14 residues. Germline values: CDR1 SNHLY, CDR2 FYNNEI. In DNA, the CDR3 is TGTGCCAGCAGCCAACAGGGGGCCAAGGAAAAACTGTTTTTT. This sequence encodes CASSQQGAKEKLFF. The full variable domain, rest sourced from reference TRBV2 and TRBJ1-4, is EPEVTQTPSHQVTQMGQEVILRCVPISNHLYFYWYRQILGQKVEFLVSFYNNEISEKSEIFDDQFSVERPDGSNFTLKIRSTKLEDSAMYFCASSQQGAKEKLFFGSGTQLSVL.

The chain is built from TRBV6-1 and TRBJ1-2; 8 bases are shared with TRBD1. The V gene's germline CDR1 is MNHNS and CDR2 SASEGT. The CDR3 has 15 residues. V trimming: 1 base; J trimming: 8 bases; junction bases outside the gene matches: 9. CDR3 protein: CASSEGQGRVWGYTF. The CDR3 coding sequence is TGTGCCAGCAGTGAAGGACAGGGGAGGGTTTGGGGCTACACCTTC.

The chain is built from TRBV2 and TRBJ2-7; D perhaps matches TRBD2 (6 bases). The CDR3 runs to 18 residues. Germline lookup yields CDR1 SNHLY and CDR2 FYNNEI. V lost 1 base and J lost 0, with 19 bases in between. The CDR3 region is CASSEGVGFSGRSYEQYF. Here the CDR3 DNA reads TGTGCCAGCAGTGAAGGGGTCGGGTTTAGCGGCCGCTCCTACGAGCAGTACTTC.

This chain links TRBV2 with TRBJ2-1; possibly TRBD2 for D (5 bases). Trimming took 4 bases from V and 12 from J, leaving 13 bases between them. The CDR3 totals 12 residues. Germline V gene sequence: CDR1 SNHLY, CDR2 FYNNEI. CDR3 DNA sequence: TGTGCCAGCAGTGTTGGGCTAGCCCGGCAGTTCTTC. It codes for CASSVGLARQFF.

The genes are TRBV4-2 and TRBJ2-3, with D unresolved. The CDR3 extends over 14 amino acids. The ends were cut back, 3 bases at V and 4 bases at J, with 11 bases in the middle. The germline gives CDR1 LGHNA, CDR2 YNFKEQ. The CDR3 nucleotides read TGTGCCAGCAGCCAGTTAAGGGATTCAGATACGCAGTATTTT. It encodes CASSQLRDSDTQYF.

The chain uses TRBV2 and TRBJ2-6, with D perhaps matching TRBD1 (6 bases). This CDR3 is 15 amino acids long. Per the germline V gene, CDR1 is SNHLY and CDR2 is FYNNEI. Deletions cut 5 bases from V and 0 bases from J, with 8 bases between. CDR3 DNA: TGTGCCAGCAGTTACAGGGACTCTGGGGCCAACGTCCTGACTTTC. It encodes CASSYRDSGANVLTF.

The chain's CDR3 is CASSFYRRDEQFF. The CDR3 coding sequence is TGTGCCAGCAGCTTTTACAGGCGGGATGAGCAGTTCTTC. This chain joins TRBV11-2 and TRBJ2-1, with D tentatively TRBD1 or TRBD2 (5 bases each). Germline V gene data show CDR1 as SGHAT and CDR2 as FQNNGV. The CDR3 spans 13 residues. V lost 3 bases, J lost 8 bases, and 11 bases lay in between.

CDR3 sequence reads: CASSQEGGQPQHF. In DNA, the CDR3 is TGCGCCAGCAGCCAAGAGGGGGGACAGCCCCAGCATTTT. This sequence joins TRBV4-3 and TRBJ1-5; tentatively, D is TRBD1 (5 bases). Germline CDR1 and CDR2: LGHNA and YSLEER. Trimming removed 0 bases at V and 7 bases at J, with 7 bases between. The CDR3 runs to 13 residues.

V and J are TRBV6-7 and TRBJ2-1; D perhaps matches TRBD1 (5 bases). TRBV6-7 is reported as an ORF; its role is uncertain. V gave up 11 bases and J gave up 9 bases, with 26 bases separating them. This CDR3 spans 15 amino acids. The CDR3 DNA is TGTGCCCCCGCCAGTGGGGAAGGGCACCAGGGTGAGCAGTTCTTC. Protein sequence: CAPASGEGHQGEQFF.

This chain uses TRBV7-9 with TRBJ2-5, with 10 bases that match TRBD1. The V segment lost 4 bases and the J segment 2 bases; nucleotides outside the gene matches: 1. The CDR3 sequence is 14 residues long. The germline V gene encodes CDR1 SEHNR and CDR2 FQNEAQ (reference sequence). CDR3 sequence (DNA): TGTGCCAGCAGCTGGGACAGGGGACAAGAGACCCAGTACTTC. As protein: CASSWDRGQETQYF.

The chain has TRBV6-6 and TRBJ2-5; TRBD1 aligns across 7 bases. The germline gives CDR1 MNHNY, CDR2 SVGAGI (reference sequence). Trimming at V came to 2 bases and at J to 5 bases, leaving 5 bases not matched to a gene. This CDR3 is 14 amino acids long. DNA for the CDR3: TGTGCCAGCAGTTACAGCGGACAGGCGGAGACCCAGTACTTC. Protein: CASSYSGQAETQYF.

The CDR3 DNA reads TGCGCCAGCAGCCTCCGGCCGGGGGGCCCCAATTCACCCCTCCACTTT. Its protein is CASSLRPGGPNSPLHF. The gene calls are TRBV10-2 and TRBJ1-6, with D possibly being TRBD1 (6 bases). Germline values: CDR1 WSHSY, CDR2 SAAADI. The V end lost 6 bases, the J end lost 7 bases, and 19 bases lay between the germline ends. This CDR3 is 16 amino acids long.

The CDR3 bases are TGTGCCAGCAGTTCAACCGGGACGACCACCGGGGAGCTGTTTTTT. This codes for CASSSTGTTTGELFF. The chain is built from TRBV27 and TRBJ2-2, with D perhaps being TRBD1 or TRBD2 (5 bases each). Germline V gene lookup returns CDR1 MNHEY and CDR2 SMNVEV (reference sequence). V lost 4 bases, J lost 4 bases, and 13 bases lay in between. The length of the CDR3 is 15 residues.

The CDR3 region is CASSTITSPGGEQYF. In nucleotides, the CDR3 is TGTGCCAGCAGCACAATTACCTCCCCGGGGGGCGAGCAGTACTTC. This sequence joins TRBV6-1 and TRBJ2-7; 7 positions agree with TRBD2. In germline, CDR1 is MNHNS, CDR2 SASEGT. V lost 6 bases, J lost 6 bases, and 14 bases stayed unmatched. There are 15 residues in the CDR3.

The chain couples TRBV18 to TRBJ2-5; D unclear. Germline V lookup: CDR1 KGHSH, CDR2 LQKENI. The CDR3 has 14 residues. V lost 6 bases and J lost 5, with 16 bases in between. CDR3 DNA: TGTGCCAGCTCCCAGGTTAACTCTCTGGAGACCCAGTACTTC. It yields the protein CASSQVNSLETQYF.

In nucleotides, the CDR3 is TGCGCCAGCAGCTTGGTGGGACTAGCGTCCGGGGAGCTGTTTTTT. Translating it yields CASSLVGLASGELFF. This chain connects TRBV5-1 to TRBJ2-2, with 10 bases lining up with TRBD2. Germline V gives CDR1 SGHRS, CDR2 YFSETQ. The CDR3 is 15 amino acids. The V gene end was trimmed by 0 bases and the J gene end by 6 bases; junction bases not matched to a gene: 2. The variable domain in full, with the rest retrieved from reference TRBV5-1 and TRBJ2-2, is KAGVTQTPRYLIKTRGQQVTLSCSPISGHRSVSWYQQTPGQGLQFLFEYFSETQRNKGNFPGRFSGRQFSNSRSEMNVSTLELGDSALYLCASSLVGLASGELFFGEGSRLTVL.

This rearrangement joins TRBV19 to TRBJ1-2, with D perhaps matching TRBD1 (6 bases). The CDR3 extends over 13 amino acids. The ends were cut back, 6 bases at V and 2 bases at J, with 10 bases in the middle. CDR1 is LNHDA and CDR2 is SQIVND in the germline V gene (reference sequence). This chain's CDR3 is CASSRTGNYGYTF. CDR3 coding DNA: TGTGCCAGTAGCCGAACAGGGAACTATGGCTACACCTTC. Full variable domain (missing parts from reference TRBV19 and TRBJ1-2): DGGITQSPKYLFRKEGQNVTLSCEQNLNHDAMYWYRQDPGQGLRLIYYSQIVNDFQKGDIAEGYSVSREKKESFPLTVTSAQKNPTAFYLCASSRTGNYGYTFGSGTRLTVV.

The CDR3, as DNA: TGTGCCAGCAGCTTAGATGGCTTGTCAGTGGGGGTGAGGGGCTACACCTTC. Translated, it gives CASSLDGLSVGVRGYTF. This chain links TRBV11-2 with TRBJ1-2, with a weak D call TRBD1 (5 bases). The germline gives CDR1 SGHAT, CDR2 FQNNGV. The V end was cut by 0 bases, the J end by 8 bases, with 22 bases between. The CDR3 sequence is 17 residues long. The complete variable domain, with remaining parts taken from reference TRBV11-2 and TRBJ1-2, reads EAGVAQSPRYKIIEKRQSVAFWCNPISGHATLYWYQQILGQGPKLLIQFQNNGVVDDSQLPKDRFSAERLKGVDSTLKIQPAKLEDSAVYLCASSLDGLSVGVRGYTFGSGTRLTVV.

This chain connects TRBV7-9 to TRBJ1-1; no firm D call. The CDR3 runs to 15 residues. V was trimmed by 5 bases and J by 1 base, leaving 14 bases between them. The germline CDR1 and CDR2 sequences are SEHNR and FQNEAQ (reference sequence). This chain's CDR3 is CASSPSPARNTEAFF. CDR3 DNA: TGTGCCAGCAGCCCTTCCCCGGCCCGGAACACTGAAGCTTTCTTT. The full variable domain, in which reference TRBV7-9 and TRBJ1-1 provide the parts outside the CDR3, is DTGVSQNPRHKITKRGQNVTFRCDPISEHNRLYWYRQTLGQGPEFLTYFQNEAQLEKSRLLSDRFSAERPKGSFSTLEIQRTEQGDSAMYLCASSPSPARNTEAFFGQGTRLTVV.

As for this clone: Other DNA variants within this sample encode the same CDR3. The CDR3 protein is CASSLLAGEGDTQYF. DNA for the CDR3: TGTGCCAGCAGCTTATTAGCGGGAGAAGGGGACACGCAGTATTTT. The V gene is TRBV11-2, the J gene TRBJ2-3; 9 bases map to TRBD2. The V gene end was trimmed by 2 bases and the J gene end by 9 bases; junction bases not matched to a gene: 9. The CDR3 runs 15 residues. Germline V lookup: CDR1 SGHAT, CDR2 FQNNGV.

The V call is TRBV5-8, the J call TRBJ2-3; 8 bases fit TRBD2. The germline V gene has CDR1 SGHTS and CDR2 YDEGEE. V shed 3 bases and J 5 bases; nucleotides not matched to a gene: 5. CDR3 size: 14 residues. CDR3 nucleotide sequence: TGTGCCAGCAGCTGGACTAGCTCCAGAGATACGCAGTATTTT. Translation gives CASSWTSSRDTQYF.

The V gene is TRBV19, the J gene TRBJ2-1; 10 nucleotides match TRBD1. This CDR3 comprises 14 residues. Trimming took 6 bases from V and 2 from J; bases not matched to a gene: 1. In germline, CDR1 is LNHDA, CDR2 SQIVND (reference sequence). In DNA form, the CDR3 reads TGTGCCAGTAGGACAGGGGGCCCCTACAATGAGCAGTTCTTC. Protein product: CASRTGGPYNEQFF.